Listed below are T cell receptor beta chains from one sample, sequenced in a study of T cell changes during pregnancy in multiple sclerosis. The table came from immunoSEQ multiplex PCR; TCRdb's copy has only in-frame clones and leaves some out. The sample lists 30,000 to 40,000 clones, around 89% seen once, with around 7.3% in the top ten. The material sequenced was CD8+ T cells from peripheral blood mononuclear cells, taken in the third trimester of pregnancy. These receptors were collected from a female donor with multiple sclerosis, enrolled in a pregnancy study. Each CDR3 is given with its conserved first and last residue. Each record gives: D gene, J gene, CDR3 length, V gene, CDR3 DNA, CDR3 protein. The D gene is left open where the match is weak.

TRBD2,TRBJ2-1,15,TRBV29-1,TGCAGCGTTGACTTCGTGACTAGCGGGCTGAATGAGCAGTTCTTC,CSVDFVTSGLNEQFF
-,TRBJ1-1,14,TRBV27,TGTGCCAGCAGTTTATTAGTTGGGAACACTGAAGCTTTCTTT,CASSLLVGNTEAFF
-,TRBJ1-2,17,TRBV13,TGTGCCAGCAGCTACCCTACGGGGATAAGCCTTAACTATGGCTACACCTTC,CASSYPTGISLNYGYTF
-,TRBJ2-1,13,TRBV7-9,TGTGCCAGCAGCTTAATAGCCGGACAGGAGCAGTTCTTC,CASSLIAGQEQFF
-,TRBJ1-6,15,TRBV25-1,TGTGCCAGCAGTGAACTTCCAGGGTTGAATTCACCCCTCCACTTT,CASSELPGLNSPLHF
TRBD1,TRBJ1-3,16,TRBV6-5,TGTGCCAGCAGTTGGTCGCCCGGGACAGGGTGGAACACCATATATTTT,CASSWSPGTGWNTIYF
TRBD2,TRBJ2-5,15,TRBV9,TGTGCCAGCAGCGCAATAGCGGGGGGATCAGAGACCCAGTACTTC,CASSAIAGGSETQYF
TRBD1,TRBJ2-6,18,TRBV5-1,TGCGCCAGCAGCCCGACCGGCGACAGGGTCTTTGGGGCCAACGTCCTGACTTTC,CASSPTGDRVFGANVLTF
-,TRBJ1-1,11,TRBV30,TGTGCCTGGAGACAGCGGCCTGAAGCTTTCTTT,CAWRQRPEAFF
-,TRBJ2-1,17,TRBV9,TGTGCCAGCAGCGTAGAGAAGCGGGCGAACCGTTACAATGAGCAGTTCTTC,CASSVEKRANRYNEQFF
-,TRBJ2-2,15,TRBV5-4,TGTGCCAGCAGCGCCCGGGACATCAACACCGGGGAGCTGTTTTTT,CASSARDINTGELFF
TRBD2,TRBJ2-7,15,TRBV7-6,TGTGCCAGCAGCTTCGATAGCGGGGAGTTCTACGAGCAGTACTTC,CASSFDSGEFYEQYF